Below, one T cell receptor (beta chain) is given with its context. The protocol was immunoSEQ multiplex PCR, while the TCRdb copy is restricted to in-frame clones and leaves out a portion. The table records roughly 850,000 clones, around 96% of them present only once. This record belongs to a study of shared clonotypes between healthy human individuals. This CDR3 contains 14 residues. V was shortened by 0 bases and J by 3 bases, with 9 bases between the two germline ends. Germline values: CDR1 ENHRY, CDR2 SYGVKD. CD45RO-negative, CCR7-positively selected cells formed the naive CD8 fraction, excluding terminally differentiated effector memory CD45RA+ cells.

The J gene is TRBJ2-7, the V gene TRBV10-3; D call uncertain. The receptor's source is a man aged 25 to 40 in good health. Material: naive CD8+ T cells sorted from blood. CDR3 coding DNA: TGTGCCATCAGTGAGTCGATAGTGCTCTACGAGCAGTACTTC. This codes for CAISESIVLYEQYF.